These 24 T cell receptor beta chains were sequenced from one sample in a study of T cell responses to AZD1222 COVID-19 vaccine. Sequenced by immunoSEQ multiplex PCR; TCRdb stores in-frame clones only, minus some. In the table there are over 100,000 clones, 75% to 95% of which are singletons. Source: peripheral blood, taken on day 0 of AZD1222 vaccination. These receptors all stem from an adult in good health.

The genes are TRBV4-3 and TRBJ1-1; D gene unclear. Trimming took 3 bases from V and 4 from J, leaving 9 bases between them. The germline gives CDR1 LGHNA, CDR2 YSLEER. The CDR3 has 13 amino acids. The chain's CDR3 is CASSHLGGTEAFF. CDR3 bases: TGCGCCAGCAGCCACCTAGGCGGCACTGAAGCTTTCTTT.

The chain is built from TRBV29-1 and TRBJ1-1; no firm D call. The CDR3 length is 12 residues. Germline assignment: CDR1 SQVTM and CDR2 ANQGSEA. Trimming pared 6 bases from V and 1 base from J, leaving 9 bases between. This chain's CDR3 is CSVDWGNTEAFF. The CDR3 DNA follows: TGCAGCGTAGATTGGGGGAACACTGAAGCTTTCTTT.

The CDR3 coding sequence is TGTGCCACCAGTGACCCCCATGCAGATACGCAGTATTTT. Its translation is CATSDPHADTQYF. The J gene is TRBJ2-3, the V gene TRBV24-1; D unclear. V was shortened by 4 bases and J by 4 bases, with 8 bases between the two germline ends. This CDR3 comprises 13 residues. Germline values: CDR1 KGHDR, CDR2 SFDVKD.

The rearrangement uses TRBV30 and TRBJ2-1, with TRBD1 matching 7 bases. Germline V gene data show CDR1 as GTSNPN and CDR2 as SVGIG (reference sequence). The V gene end was trimmed by 4 bases and the J gene end by 4 bases; junction bases not matched to a gene: 7. The CDR3 totals 14 residues. Written as DNA, the CDR3 is TGTGCCTGGACCGAGGGGACAGTTTACAATGAGCAGTTCTTC. It encodes CAWTEGTVYNEQFF. Full variable domain (rest looked up from reference TRBV30 and TRBJ2-1): SQTIHQWPATLVQPVGSPLSLECTVEGTSNPNLYWYRQAAGRGLQLLFYSVGIGQISSEVPQNLSASRPQDRQFILSSKKLLLSDSGFYLCAWTEGTVYNEQFFGPGTRLTVL.

V usage is TRBV19 and J usage is TRBJ1-1; D may be TRBD1 (5 bases). The CDR3 is 16 residues long. Trimming removed 10 bases at V and 1 base at J, with 22 bases between. The germline gives CDR1 LNHDA, CDR2 SQIVND (reference sequence). Here the CDR3 reads CATQEERGAENTEAFF. CDR3 sequence (DNA): TGTGCCACCCAAGAGGAAAGGGGCGCGGAGAACACTGAAGCTTTCTTT.

The chain has TRBV30 and TRBJ2-3; D gene uncertain. Between the trimmed V and J ends, which lost 4 bases and 6 bases, there was a span of 8 bases. There are 11 residues in the CDR3. Germline V gene sequence: CDR1 GTSNPN, CDR2 SVGIG (reference sequence). The CDR3 nucleotides are TGTGCCTGGAATGGGGATGATACGCAGTATTTT. This gives the protein CAWNGDDTQYF.

The chain is built from TRBV6-2 or TRBV6-3 and TRBJ1-5; D not certain. This CDR3 has 13 amino acids. V was trimmed by 6 bases and J by 6 bases, leaving 12 bases between them. Germline V gene sequence: CDR1 MNHEY, CDR2 SVGEGT. This chain's CDR3 is CASSPSFGQPQHF. CDR3 DNA: TGTGCCAGCAGCCCAAGTTTCGGTCAGCCCCAGCATTTT.

The rearrangement joins TRBV7-2 to TRBJ1-1; no reliable D call. CDR3 length: 13 amino acids. CDR1 SGHTA and CDR2 FQGNSA come from the germline V gene. The V gene lost 8 bases and the J gene lost 5 bases, with 15 bases spanning the gap. The CDR3 coding sequence is TGTGCCAGCCGCCCGTGGGGAGGGACTGAAGCTTTCTTT. It encodes CASRPWGGTEAFF.

The chain has TRBV11-3 and TRBJ2-1; D remains ambiguous. The V and J ends lost 0 bases and 6 bases respectively, with 3 bases between them. The CDR3 loop spans 12 amino acids. Germline V lookup: CDR1 SGHNT, CDR2 YENEEA. Here the CDR3 DNA reads TGTGCCAGCAGCTTAGATAGCAATGAGCAGTTCTTC. Its translation: CASSLDSNEQFF.

The genes are TRBV6-5 and TRBJ1-1; possible D gene TRBD1, 5 bases. CDR3 size: 14 residues. Germline lookup yields CDR1 MNHEY and CDR2 SVGAGI. The ends were cut back, 2 bases at V and 3 bases at J, with 10 bases in the middle. CDR3 nucleotides: TGTGCCAGCAGTTACCAGGGTATGGACACTGAAGCTTTCTTT. Translation gives CASSYQGMDTEAFF.

The chain's CDR3 is CASSQDRHYGYTF. CDR3 DNA sequence: TGCGCCAGCAGCCAGGACAGGCACTATGGCTACACCTTC. The chain combines TRBV4-1 with TRBJ1-2; TRBD1 matches 7 bases. Germline CDR1 reads MGHRA; CDR2 reads YSYEKL. After removal of 3 bases from V and 3 bases from J, the junction contained 1 base not matched to a gene. The CDR3 has 13 residues.

The chain employs TRBV9 and TRBJ2-5, with TRBD2 matching over 13 bases. J lost 5 bases, V lost 3 bases, and 7 bases had no gene match. The CDR3 loop spans 16 amino acids. Germline V gives CDR1 SGDLS, CDR2 YYNGEE. CDR3 loop: CASSEGLAGSGETQYF. The DNA for the CDR3 is TGTGCCAGCAGCGAGGGACTAGCGGGGTCGGGGGAGACCCAGTACTTC.

The chain is built from TRBV9 and TRBJ2-5; 8 bases line up with TRBD2. V was pared by 4 bases and J by 5 bases, with 10 bases of the junction left unmatched. The germline CDR1 and CDR2 sequences are SGDLS and YYNGEE. This CDR3 is 15 amino acids long. The CDR3 loop reads CASSNGGAQGETQYF. DNA for the CDR3: TGTGCCAGCAGCAACGGGGGGGCCCAGGGGGAGACCCAGTACTTC.

The V call is TRBV6-5, the J call TRBJ1-2; 9 bases map to TRBD1. Trimming cost V 0 bases and J 4 bases; bases outside gene matches: 3. Germline V gives CDR1 MNHEY, CDR2 SVGAGI. This CDR3 comprises 15 residues. The CDR3 DNA is TGTGCCAGCAGTTACTCACAGGGGGCAGGCTATGGCTACACCTTC. This sequence encodes CASSYSQGAGYGYTF.

The chain is built from TRBV5-1 and TRBJ2-2; D not certain. CDR3 length equals 15 residues. Germline V lookup: CDR1 SGHRS, CDR2 YFSETQ. The V gene lost 5 bases and the J gene lost 3 bases, with 14 bases spanning the gap. DNA of the CDR3: TGCGCCAGCAGGGACCGGGCATCCCACACCGGGGAGCTGTTTTTT. Translation gives CASRDRASHTGELFF.

The chain joins TRBV2 to TRBJ1-5; D is perhaps TRBD1 (6 bases). V shed 5 bases and J shed 7 bases, with 15 bases lying between them. The CDR3 contains 14 residues. CDR1 is SNHLY, CDR2 FYNNEI, per germline. For the CDR3, the DNA is TGTGCCAGCAGTTTGGGCAGGGGCGGACAGCCCCAGCATTTT. As protein: CASSLGRGGQPQHF.

J is TRBJ2-7 and V is TRBV27; 9 nucleotides align to TRBD1. After removal of 6 bases from V and 1 base from J, the junction contained 10 bases not matched to a gene. The CDR3 is made up of 16 amino acids. Germline V gene data show CDR1 as MNHEY and CDR2 as SMNVEV (reference sequence). CDR3 loop: CASSFAGTGISYEQYF. The CDR3 DNA sequence: TGTGCCAGCAGCTTTGCCGGGACAGGGATATCCTACGAGCAGTACTTC.

The rearrangement joins TRBV6-5 to TRBJ1-5; D is unclear. The CDR3 runs to 14 residues. Germline CDR1 reads MNHEY; CDR2 reads SVGAGI. V lost 7 bases, J lost 1 base, and 11 bases lay in between. The CDR3 reads CASNGIGSNQPQHF. For the CDR3, the DNA is TGTGCCAGCAATGGGATCGGGAGCAATCAGCCCCAGCATTTT.

V and J are TRBV28 and TRBJ1-5, with no clear D. V gave up 2 bases and J gave up 6 bases, with 8 bases separating them. CDR1 MDHEN and CDR2 SYDVKM come from the germline V gene. CDR3 length equals 13 residues. The CDR3 loop is CASSLGGIQPQHF. For the CDR3, the DNA is TGTGCCAGCAGTTTAGGAGGGATTCAGCCCCAGCATTTT.

The chain couples TRBV30 to TRBJ2-2; a possible D gene is TRBD2 (7 bases). CDR1 and CDR2 (germline): GTSNPN, SVGIG (reference sequence). The CDR3 extends over 15 amino acids. Trimming stripped 1 base from V and 2 bases from J, with 11 bases between. DNA of the CDR3: TGTGCCTGGAGTGGGGAGGGGGGCAACACCGGGGAGCTGTTTTTT. This encodes CAWSGEGGNTGELFF.

The chain carries TRBV5-1 and TRBJ2-3; tentative D call: TRBD2 (6 bases). This CDR3 spans 16 amino acids. Deletions cut 4 bases from V and 3 bases from J, with 18 bases between. Germline lookup yields CDR1 SGHRS and CDR2 YFSETQ. The CDR3 sequence is CASSGTAGLATDTQYF. Written as DNA, the CDR3 is TGCGCCAGCAGCGGGACCGCGGGGCTAGCGACAGATACGCAGTATTTT.

The rearrangement links TRBV7-9 to TRBJ1-2; tentative D call: TRBD1 (6 bases). CDR1 is SEHNR, CDR2 FQNEAQ, per germline (reference sequence). The CDR3 is 13 residues long. V lost 6 bases, J lost 6 bases, and 14 bases lay in between. This chain's CDR3 is CASSWLQGDGYTF. Here the CDR3 DNA reads TGTGCCAGCAGTTGGTTACAGGGTGATGGCTACACCTTC.

The chain employs TRBV18 and TRBJ1-2; 7 bases align to TRBD1. Germline CDR1 is KGHSH and CDR2 is LQKENI. The ends lost 8 bases at V and 7 bases at J; junction bases unmatched: 7. The CDR3 totals 12 residues. As DNA, the CDR3 is TGTGCCAGCCGCGACAGGGATGGTGGCTACACCTTC. Its protein is CASRDRDGGYTF.

This rearrangement joins TRBV5-1 to TRBJ2-5; TRBD2 aligns across 8 bases. The CDR3 runs 14 residues. From germline, CDR1 is SGHRS and CDR2 YFSETQ. V was pared by 4 bases and J by 5 bases, with 7 bases of the junction left unmatched. DNA of the CDR3: TGCGCCAGCAGCCTGTCGGGACTAGTTGAGACCCAGTACTTC. Its protein product is CASSLSGLVETQYF.